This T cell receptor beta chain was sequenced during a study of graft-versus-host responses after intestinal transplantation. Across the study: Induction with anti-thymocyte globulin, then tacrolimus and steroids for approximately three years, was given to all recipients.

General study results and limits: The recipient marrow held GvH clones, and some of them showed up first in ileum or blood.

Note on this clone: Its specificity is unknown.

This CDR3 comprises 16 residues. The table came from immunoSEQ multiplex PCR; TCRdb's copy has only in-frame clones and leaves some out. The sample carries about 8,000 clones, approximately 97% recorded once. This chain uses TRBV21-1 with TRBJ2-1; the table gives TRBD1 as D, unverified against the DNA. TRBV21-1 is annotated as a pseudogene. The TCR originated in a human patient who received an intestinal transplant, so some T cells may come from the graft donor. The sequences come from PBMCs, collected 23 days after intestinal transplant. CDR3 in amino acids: CASSASPGTGGNEQFF. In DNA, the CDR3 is TGTGCCAGCAGCGCCAGTCCCGGGACAGGGGGGAATGAGCAGTTCTTC.